This record covers a single T cell receptor beta chain. The read comes to an end 3 residues before the CDR3 does, leaving the germline J gene to fill in the end. These data come from a study of T cells in women clearing cervical HPV infection. This CDR3 is built from 16 residues. J was trimmed by 4 bases and V by 3 bases; bases with no gene match: 10. Genomic DNA, averaging approximately 1,300 ng per sample, yielded TCR beta CDR3 via immunoSEQ. Profiled with immunoSEQ multiplex PCR; TCRdb holds only in-frame clones, not every one. The table for this sample gives 20,000 or so clones. This receptor was identified in a woman between 18 and 75 years old with a cervical HPV16 infection that either progressed to CIN3+ or cleared (not recorded which). The chain recombines TRBV12-3 or TRBV12-4 with TRBJ2-3; TRBD2 matches at 7 bases. The specimen was blood buffy coat. The sequenced part of the CDR3 DNA is TGTGCCAGCAGTTTCTCTAGCGGAGGTTCTCCAGATACG. The encoded protein is CASSFSSGGSPDT. The complete CDR3 reads CASSFSSGGSPDTQYF.